This TCR beta chain was captured in a study of beta chain features in type 1 diabetes. The study's findings and limits: Shorter TCRB CDR3s, moderately but significantly so, marked every one of the four CD4+ subsets in Type 1 diabetes patients. Relative to healthy donors, patients appeared to have naive, central memory and Treg TCRB repertoires that were more similar. When VDJ junctions were examined, type 1 diabetes patients showed fewer insertions and more deletions.

About this clone itself: Its matching antigen is unknown.

cDNA synthesis used the whole RNA isolate, giving expressed TCRB sequences. Profiled with immunoSEQ multiplex PCR; TCRdb holds only in-frame clones, not every one. The table includes fewer than 200,000 clones, approximately 13% detected once. V trimming: 4 bases; J trimming: 4 bases; junction bases outside the gene matches: 4. Germline V gives CDR1 SGHDN, CDR2 FVKESK. This CDR3 comprises 15 residues. This chain connects TRBV14 to TRBJ2-2, with 9 bases fitting TRBD2. The sequence derives from a woman aged 18-35 years in good health. Sequencing was carried out using central memory CD4+ T cells from blood. The CDR3 spells CASSPLAGITGELFF. The CDR3 bases are TGTGCCAGCAGCCCCCTAGCGGGAATCACCGGGGAGCTGTTTTTT. The whole variable domain, filled in from reference TRBV14 and TRBJ2-2, reads EAGVTQFPSHSVIEKGQTVTLRCDPISGHDNLYWYRRVMGKEIKFLLHFVKESKQDESGMPNNRFLAERTGGTYSTLKVQPAELEDSGVYFCASSPLAGITGELFFGEGSRLTVL.